The sequence of this TCR beta chain was determined in a study of regulatory T cells in long-lasting Graves disease. The overall study: By definition, persistent Graves' disease involved antithyroid drugs for over 5 years alongside positive TSH receptor antibodies.

Stated time point: persistent/refractory GD, antithyroid drugs over 5 years with positive TRAb. PBMCs provided the RNA from which the TCR library was made. Blood from the periphery, approximately 10 milliliters in all, was drawn into EDTA tubes. The V end lost 6 bases, the J end lost 4 bases, and 9 bases lay between the germline ends. The CDR3 length is 12 residues. Both iRepertoire HTBI primers and Arm-PCR of CDR3 regions were used to build the TCR beta libraries. One entry per CDR3 protein results from TCRdb running MiXCR on the multiplex PCR reads. This sample carries about 660,000 distinct CDR3 sequences, 25% to 30% of them seen once, and the ten largest clones take around 42%. Study-wide results and limits: Segments TRBV28, TRBJ1-2 and TRBJ2-5 showed preferential usage in persistent disease.

In its sample, this clonotype was seen many times. Antigen specificity is unknown. This sequence joins TRBV12-3 or TRBV12-4 and TRBJ1-1; D gene ambiguous. This TCR was recovered from a female donor with Graves disease. The starting material was peripheral blood mononuclear cells (PBMCs), obtained when the disease was refractory, from a patient treated with antithyroid drugs. Here the CDR3 DNA reads TGTGCCAGCAGCTTCACCGGCACTGAAGCTTTCTTT. Translated, it gives CASSFTGTEAFF.